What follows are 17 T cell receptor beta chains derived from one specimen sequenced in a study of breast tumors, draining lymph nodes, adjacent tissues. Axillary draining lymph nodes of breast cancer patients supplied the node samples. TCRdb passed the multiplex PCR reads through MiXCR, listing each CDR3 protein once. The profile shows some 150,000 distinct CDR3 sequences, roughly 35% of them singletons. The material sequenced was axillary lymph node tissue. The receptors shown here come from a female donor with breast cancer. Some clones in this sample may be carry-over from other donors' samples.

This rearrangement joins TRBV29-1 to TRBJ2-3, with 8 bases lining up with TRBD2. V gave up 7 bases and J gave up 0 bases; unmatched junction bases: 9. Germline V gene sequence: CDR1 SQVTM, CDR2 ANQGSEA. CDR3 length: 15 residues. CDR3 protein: CSAPIAGLSTDTQYF. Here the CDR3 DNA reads TGCAGCGCTCCAATAGCGGGGCTTAGCACAGATACGCAGTATTTT.

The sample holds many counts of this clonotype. CDR3 sequence: CSRQGTDTQYF. CDR3 sequence (DNA): TGCAGCCGACAGGGCACAGATACGCAGTATTTT. The rearrangement uses TRBV20-1 and TRBJ2-3; weak D call: TRBD1 (6 bases). CDR3 length: 11 amino acids. Germline values: CDR1 DFQATT, CDR2 SNEGSKA (reference sequence).

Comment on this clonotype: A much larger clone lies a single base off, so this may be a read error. This CDR3 reads CSARVGLSRATQYF. The CDR3 coding sequence is TGCAGTGCTAGAGTGGGACTCTCAAGAGCGACCCAGTACTTC. The rearrangement uses TRBV20-1 and TRBJ2-5; tentatively, D is TRBD2 (6 bases). Trimming stripped 1 base from V and 7 bases from J, with 16 bases between. The CDR3 extends over 14 amino acids. The germline gives CDR1 DFQATT, CDR2 SNEGSKA (reference sequence).

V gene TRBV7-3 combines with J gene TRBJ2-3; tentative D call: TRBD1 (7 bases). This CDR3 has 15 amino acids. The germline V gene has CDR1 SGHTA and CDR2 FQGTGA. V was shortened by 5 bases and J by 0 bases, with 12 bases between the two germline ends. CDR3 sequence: CASSQGGTSTDTQYF. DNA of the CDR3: TGTGCCAGCAGCCAGGGGGGAACTAGCACAGATACGCAGTATTTT.

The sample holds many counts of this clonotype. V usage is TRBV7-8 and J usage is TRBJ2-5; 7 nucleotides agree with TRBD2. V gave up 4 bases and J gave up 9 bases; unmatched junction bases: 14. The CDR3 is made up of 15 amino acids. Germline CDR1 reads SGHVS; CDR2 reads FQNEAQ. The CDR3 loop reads CASSSRAGFRGAQYF. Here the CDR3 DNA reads TGTGCCAGCAGCTCACGGGCAGGGTTCCGGGGGGCCCAGTACTTC.

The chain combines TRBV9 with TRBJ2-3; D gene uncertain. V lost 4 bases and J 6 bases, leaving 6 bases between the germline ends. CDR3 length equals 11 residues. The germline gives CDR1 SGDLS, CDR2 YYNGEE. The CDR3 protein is CASSTLDTQYF. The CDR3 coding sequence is TGTGCCAGCAGCACACTGGATACGCAGTATTTT.

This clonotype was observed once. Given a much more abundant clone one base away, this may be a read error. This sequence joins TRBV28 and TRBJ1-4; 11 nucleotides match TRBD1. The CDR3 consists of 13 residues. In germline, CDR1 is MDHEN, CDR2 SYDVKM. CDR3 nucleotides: TGTGCCAGCAGTTGCTCGACCGGGACAGGGGGGATTTTT. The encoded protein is CASSCSTGTGGIF.

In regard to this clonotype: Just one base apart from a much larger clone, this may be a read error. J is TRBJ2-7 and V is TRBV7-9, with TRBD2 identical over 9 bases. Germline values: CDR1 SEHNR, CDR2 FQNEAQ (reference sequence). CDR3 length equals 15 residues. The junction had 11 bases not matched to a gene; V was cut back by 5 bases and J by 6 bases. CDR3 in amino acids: CASSQVGGGACEQYF. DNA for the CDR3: TGTGCCAGCAGCCAAGTTGGCGGGGGGGCGTGCGAGCAGTACTTC.

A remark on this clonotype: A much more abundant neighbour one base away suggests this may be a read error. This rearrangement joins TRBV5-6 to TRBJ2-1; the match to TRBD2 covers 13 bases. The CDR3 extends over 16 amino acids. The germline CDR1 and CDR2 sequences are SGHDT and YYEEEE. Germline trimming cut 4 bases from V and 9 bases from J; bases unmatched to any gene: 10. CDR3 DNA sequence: TGTGCCAGCAGCCCGGCCGGACTAGCGGGAGTTAGTGAGCAGTTCTTC. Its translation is CASSPAGLAGVSEQFF.

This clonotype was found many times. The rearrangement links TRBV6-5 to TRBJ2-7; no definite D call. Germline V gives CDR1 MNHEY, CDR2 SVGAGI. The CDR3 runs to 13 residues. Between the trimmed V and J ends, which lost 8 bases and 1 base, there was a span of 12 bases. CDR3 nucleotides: TGTGCCAGCGCCCTGGGCAGGTCCTACGAGCAGTACTTC. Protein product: CASALGRSYEQYF.

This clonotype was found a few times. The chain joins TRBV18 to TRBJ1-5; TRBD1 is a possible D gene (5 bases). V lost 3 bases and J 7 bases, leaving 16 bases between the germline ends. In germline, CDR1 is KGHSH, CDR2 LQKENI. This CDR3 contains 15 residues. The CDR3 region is CASSPSGGSSQPQHF. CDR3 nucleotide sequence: TGTGCCAGCTCACCCAGCGGGGGTTCGTCCCAGCCCCAGCATTTT.

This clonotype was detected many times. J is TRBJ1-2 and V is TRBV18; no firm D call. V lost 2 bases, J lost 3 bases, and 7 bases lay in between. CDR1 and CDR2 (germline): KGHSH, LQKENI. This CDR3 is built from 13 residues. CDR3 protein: CASSPKVDYGYTF. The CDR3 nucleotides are TGTGCCAGCTCACCAAAGGTGGACTATGGCTACACCTTC.

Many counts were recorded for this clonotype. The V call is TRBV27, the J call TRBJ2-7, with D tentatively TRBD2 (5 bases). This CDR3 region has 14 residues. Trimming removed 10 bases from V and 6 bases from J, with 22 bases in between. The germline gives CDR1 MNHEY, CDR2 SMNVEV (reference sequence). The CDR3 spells CATQKFGETGEQYF. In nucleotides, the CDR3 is TGTGCCACCCAGAAGTTCGGGGAGACGGGCGAGCAGTACTTC.

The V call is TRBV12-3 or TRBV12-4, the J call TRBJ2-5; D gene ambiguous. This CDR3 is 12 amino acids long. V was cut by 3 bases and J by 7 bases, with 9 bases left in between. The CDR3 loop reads CASSLGRRTQYF. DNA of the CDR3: TGTGCCAGCAGTTTGGGCAGGCGGACCCAGTACTTC.

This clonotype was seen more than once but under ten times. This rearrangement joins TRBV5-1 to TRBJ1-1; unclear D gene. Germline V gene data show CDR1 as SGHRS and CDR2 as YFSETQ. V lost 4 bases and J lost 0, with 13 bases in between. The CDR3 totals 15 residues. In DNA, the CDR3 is TGCGCCAGCAGCCAGCTAACGTCCTTGAACACTGAAGCTTTCTTT. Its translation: CASSQLTSLNTEAFF.

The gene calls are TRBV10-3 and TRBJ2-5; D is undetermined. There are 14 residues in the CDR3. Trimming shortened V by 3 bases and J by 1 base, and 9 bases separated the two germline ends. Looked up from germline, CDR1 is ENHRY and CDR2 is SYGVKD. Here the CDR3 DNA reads TGTGCCATCAGTGACCGACTCGTCCAAGAGACCCAGTACTTC. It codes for CAISDRLVQETQYF.

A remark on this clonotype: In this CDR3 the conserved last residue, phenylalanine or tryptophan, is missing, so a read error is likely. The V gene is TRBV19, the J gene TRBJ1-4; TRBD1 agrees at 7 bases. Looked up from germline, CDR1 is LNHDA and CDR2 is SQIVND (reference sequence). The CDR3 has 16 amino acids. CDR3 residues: CVSSVDSGTDHEKLFS. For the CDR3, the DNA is TGTGTCAGTAGTGTCGACTCCGGGACAGACCATGAAAAACTGTTTTCT.